This T cell receptor (beta chain) came from a study of cytomegalovirus exposure and HLA in healthy donors. Trimming shortened V by 3 bases and J by 4 bases, and 18 bases separated the two germline ends. The V gene's germline CDR1 is MGHRA and CDR2 YSYEKL. This CDR3 comprises 17 residues. Primers: 60 Vbeta forward and 13 Jbeta reverse. The assay was immunoSEQ multiplex PCR, and TCRdb's table has in-frame clones only and misses some. This repertoire shows 150,000 or so clones, about 79% found once; its top ten account for more than 0.75%. When sampled, the donors appeared nominally healthy, though they likely had unrecorded immune exposures.

Source material: PBMCs. The clonotype comes from a woman aged 50 to 65 in good health and CMV-seropositive. The V gene is TRBV4-1, the J gene TRBJ2-2; D may be TRBD1 (6 bases). CDR3 amino acids: CASSHYYRAEGTGELFF. CDR3 nucleotide sequence: TGCGCCAGCAGCCACTACTACAGGGCGGAAGGCACCGGGGAGCTGTTTTTT.